This T cell receptor beta chain was sequenced for a study of human T cells and chemical hapten exposure. This clonotype has ten or more counts. Its matching antigen is unknown. Findings of the study overall: Donors in the study had alopecia, meaning their immune response may differ from healthy people's.

The germline CDR1 and CDR2 sequences are PRHDT and FYEKMQ (reference sequence). The CDR3 is 13 amino acids. V lost 5 bases to trimming and J lost 6 bases, with 14 bases between them. As the library was built, unique molecular identifiers were attached to individual cDNA molecules. Original data processing: Sequenced samples showed a median of approximately 96,000 TCRs each, with counts running from approximately 20,000 to 700,000. Using its own MiXCR run on the RACE reads, TCRdb lists one record per CDR3 protein. TCRdb, not the original authors, processed these V and J calls. The sample records about 60,000 distinct CDR3 sequences, 9.3% being singletons. As for time point: patch test 1, 2 weeks after DPC sensitization. Treatment in this sample: therapeutic diphenylcyclopropenone sensitization with weekly scalp DPC.

The J gene is TRBJ2-7, the V gene TRBV13; maybe TRBD2 (7 bases). The origin of this receptor is a middle-aged woman with alopecia areata. Some clones in this sample may be carry-over from other donors' samples. Sample: whole blood, taken in connection with sensitization to the hapten diphenylcyclopropenone (DPC). CDR3 protein: CASSRRGGTEQYF. In nucleotides, the CDR3 is TGTGCCAGCAGCCGAAGGGGGGGGACCGAGCAGTACTTC.